Given below is one T cell receptor (beta chain) in context. The antigen remains undetermined. This record belongs to a study of T cells in Graves' hyperthyroidism and ophthalmopathy. Study-level points and caveats: Model predictions of ophthalmopathy came a median 6.5 months before onset. Also found in blood were most expanded thyroid clonotypes above 0.001.

Trimming cost V 3 bases and J 0 bases, with 8 bases left between them. Germline V gene data show CDR1 as SEHNR and CDR2 as FQNEAQ (reference sequence). The CDR3 totals 14 residues. Amplified TCR beta CDR3 regions derived from RNA transcripts. A first-round RT-PCR of the TCR CDR3 used the HTBI primer set. From the multiplex PCR reads, TCRdb called clonotypes with MiXCR, one entry per CDR3 protein. The sample lists about 510,000 distinct CDR3 sequences; around 50% were seen once. The chain is built from TRBV7-9 and TRBJ2-5; D is unresolved. What was sequenced was peripheral blood or thyroid tissue (not recorded which). This TCR came from an adult woman with Graves' disease, either hyperthyroidism or ophthalmopathy (not recorded which). The CDR3 DNA sequence: TGTGCCAGCAGCTTCGACTTGTACCAAGAGACCCAGTACTTC. Protein: CASSFDLYQETQYF.